This T cell receptor (beta chain) came from a study of response to subunit inactivated influenza vaccine. General study results and limits: Each seasonal influenza vaccination, the authors suggested, recruits few new T cells.

Points on this clonotype: What it binds is not known.

MiXCR was run by TCRdb on the RT-PCR reads, yielding one entry per CDR3 protein. This repertoire shows approximately 730,000 distinct CDR3 sequences, more than 11% found once; its top ten account for around 7.3%. CDR1 and CDR2 from the germline V gene are SGHRS and YFSETQ. The CDR3 covers 16 residues. With 6 bases clipped from V and 1 base from J, the junction kept 10 bases outside the gene matches. The sequence derives from a man aged 45-65 years who received an inactivated influenza vaccine. Material: PBMCs from blood, obtained about 14 days before vaccination. This rearrangement joins TRBV5-1 to TRBJ2-3; TRBD2 aligns across 8 bases. The CDR3 DNA sequence: TGCGCCAGCACCTTCCGCGGGGGGTCGGGCACAGATACGCAGTATTTT. Residues: CASTFRGGSGTDTQYF.